Given below is one TCR beta chain in context. Its cognate antigen has yet to be identified. No much larger clone exists at a distance of one base, and base qualities are not known. The time point label, as the study defines it: about 28 days (+/-7) after the second vaccine dose. Because spike-specific TCR depth and breadth did not differ between the two schedules, AZD1222 recipients who got a second dose at roughly 4 weeks were pooled with those who got a second dose at roughly 12 weeks. Vaccinee samples were obtained from the UK trials COV001 and COV002, which included a single-blind randomized controlled phase 2/3 trial of AZD1222 (ChAdOx1 nCoV-19) in healthy adults. For TCRbeta chain sequencing, PBMC samples from trial participants were taken at day 0 and at day 28 after the second dose. The CDR3 regions of human TCRbeta chains were analyzed by immunosequencing. Turning to the authors' computational methods: TCRs in the repertoires were matched against a reference library of SARS-CoV-2-specific TCRs that had been generated with the MIRA antigen-specificity platform. Breadth was defined as the fraction of unique TCRs that were SARS-CoV-2-associated. Depth was defined as the fraction of total T cells that were SARS-CoV-2-associated. Using the MIRA data, every spike-specific TCR was mapped to the spike region that the TCR reacted to and assigned to either a CD4 or a CD8 class. Log10-transformed breadth and depth values were compared by one-way ANOVA with Sidak's multiple comparisons tests. The source is immuneACCESS, and TCRdb retained only in-frame sequences with V and J called. Part of the clones is not carried over; for the studies checked, unresolved V genes explain less than half of this, and the remainder is unexplained. V, J and clone size reflect that table, while D and trimming were determined from the DNA. For this sample there are approximately 120,000 clones; around 84% appear just once. Together, the top ten hold roughly a quarter of the sample.

The data stem from a study of T cell responses to AZD1222 COVID-19 vaccine (dated by TCRdb to the early 2020s). At the level of the whole study: TCR sequencing covered about 230 trial participants: around 210 given two doses of AZD1222 and approximately 26 given two doses of MenACWY control vaccine. Enrollment into the trials was organized by age into subgroups of 18-55, 56-69 and 70-plus years, and those subgroups contained about 150, 27 and 61 TCR-sequenced participants, respectively. Here is what the overall study found, with its caveats: Participants were mostly white British, with more females than males. The authors suggested clonal diversity may have been underestimated. In the small 56-69-year group, the increase in depth fell short of significance, most likely because of low power. Because no samples from the day 14 peak response were available, repertoires could be characterized only after the peak T cell response. Conclusions about previously exposed vaccinees are limited, since just six or seven AZD1222 recipients were seropositive for SARS-CoV-2 at baseline. A significant rise in spike-specific TCR breadth and depth was observed after two AZD1222 doses relative to day 0 and relative to MenACWY recipients. Reportedly, almost half of the unique spike-specific TCRs recognized epitopes lying outside the regions that are mutated in the B.1.351 and B.1.1.7 variants. CD4 TCRs associated with the vaccine covered the entire spike protein, and the dominant responses were in regions 160-218 and 743-854.

The TCR comes from an adult who received the AZD1222 COVID-19 vaccine. This specimen consisted of peripheral blood, obtained 28 days after the second AZD1222 dose.

The CDR3 is CASSGGPLNTEAFF. The bases read TGTGCCAGCAGCGGGGGACCGTTGAACACTGAAGCTTTCTTT. This sequence uses TRBV7-9 and TRBJ1-1; TRBD1 might be the D gene, on 5 matching bases. V gives up 5 bases and J gives up 0 bases, and the segment between their germline ends measures 10 bases. The germline V gene (reference sequence) sets CDR1 to SEHNR and CDR2 to FQNEAQ. From its cysteine to its phenylalanine, the CDR3 spans 14 amino acids. Only the CDR3 DNA is retained, 42 bases long and in frame from the first base.